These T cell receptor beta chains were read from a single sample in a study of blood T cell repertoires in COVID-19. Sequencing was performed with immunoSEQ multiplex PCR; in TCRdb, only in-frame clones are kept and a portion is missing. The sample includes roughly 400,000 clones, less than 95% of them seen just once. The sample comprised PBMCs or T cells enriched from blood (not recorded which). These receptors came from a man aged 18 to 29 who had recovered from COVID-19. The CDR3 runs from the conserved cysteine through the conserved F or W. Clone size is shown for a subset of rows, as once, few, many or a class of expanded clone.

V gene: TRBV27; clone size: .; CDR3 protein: CASSLSGAGTEAFF
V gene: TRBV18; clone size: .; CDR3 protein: CASSLGDSSYEQYF
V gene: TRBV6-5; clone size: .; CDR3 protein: CASSYSRRLWTEAFF
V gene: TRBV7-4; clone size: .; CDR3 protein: CASSSEGQGREKLFF
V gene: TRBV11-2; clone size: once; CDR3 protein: CASSMGGRAQGEQYF
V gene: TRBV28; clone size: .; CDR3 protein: CASSSPPQASYGYTF
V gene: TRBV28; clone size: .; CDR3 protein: CASSSTQGPAGDYEQYF
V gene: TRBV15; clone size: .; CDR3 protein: CATSRDRVTGGRPQHF
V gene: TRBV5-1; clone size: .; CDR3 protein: CASSLDNYEQYF
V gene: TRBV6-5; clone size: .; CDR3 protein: CASSLGRNYEQYF
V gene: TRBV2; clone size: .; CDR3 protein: CASRGYTGYSPSGANVLTF
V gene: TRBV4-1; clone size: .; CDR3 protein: CASSQGRTGTISF
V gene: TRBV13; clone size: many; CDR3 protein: CASSPGRQGASTEAFF
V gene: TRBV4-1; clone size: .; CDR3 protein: CASSQGTNSPLHF
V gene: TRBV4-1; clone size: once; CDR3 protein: CASSQAPGSGNTIYF
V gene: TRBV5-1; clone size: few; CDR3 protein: CASSGGLAIGDTQYF
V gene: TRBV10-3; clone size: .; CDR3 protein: CAIKKGVSYGYTF
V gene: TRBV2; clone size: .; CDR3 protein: CASTSDRAYTEAFF
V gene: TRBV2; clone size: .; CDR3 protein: CASNWRIGDEQYF
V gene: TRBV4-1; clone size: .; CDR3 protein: CASSQAPGTPYTNTGELFF
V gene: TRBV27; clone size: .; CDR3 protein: CASSSGRGSNQPQHF
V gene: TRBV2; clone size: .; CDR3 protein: CASSSQRTYEQYF
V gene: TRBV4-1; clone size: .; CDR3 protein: CASSQGTGGNQPQHF
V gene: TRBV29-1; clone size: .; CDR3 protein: CSVEESMLF
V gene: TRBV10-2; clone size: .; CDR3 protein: CASSEPATGGNTIYF
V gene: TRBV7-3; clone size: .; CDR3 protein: CASSIQGSTDTQYF
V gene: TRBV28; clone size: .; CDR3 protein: CASSQPILAGFYNEQFF
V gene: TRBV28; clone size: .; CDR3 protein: CASSFSGMHYSNQPQHF
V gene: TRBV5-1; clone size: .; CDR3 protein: CASSLDGRNNNEQFF
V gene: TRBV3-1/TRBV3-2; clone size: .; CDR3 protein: CASSQDGTRGDTQYF
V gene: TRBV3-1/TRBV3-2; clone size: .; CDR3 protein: CASSREGAKIVDTQYF
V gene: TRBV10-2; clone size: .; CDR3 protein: CASSPGLRNYEQYF
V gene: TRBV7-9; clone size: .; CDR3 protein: CASSLAAGANTEAFF
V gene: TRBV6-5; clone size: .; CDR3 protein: CASSPLAGQYNEQFF
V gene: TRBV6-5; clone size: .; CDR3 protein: CAIRWGSGANVLTF
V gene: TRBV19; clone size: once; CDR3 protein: CASSIFVSTDTQYF
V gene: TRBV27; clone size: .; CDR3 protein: CASSVGLNTEAFF
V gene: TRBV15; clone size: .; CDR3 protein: CATSLLAGGPNEQFF
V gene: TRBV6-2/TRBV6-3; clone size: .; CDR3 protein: CASSPWGGRNTEAFF
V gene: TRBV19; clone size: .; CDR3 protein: CASSIGDRVVRSPLHF
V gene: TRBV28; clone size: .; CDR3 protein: CASSHRTGSHEQYF
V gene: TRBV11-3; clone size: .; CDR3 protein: CASSHRQGDYEQYF
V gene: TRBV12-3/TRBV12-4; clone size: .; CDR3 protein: CASTKREGTEAFF
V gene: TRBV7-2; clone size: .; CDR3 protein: CASSPWGRQGSEAFF
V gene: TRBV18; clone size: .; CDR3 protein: CASSPGTGEDYGYTF
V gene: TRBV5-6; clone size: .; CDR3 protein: CASSLVDRTDSTDTQYF
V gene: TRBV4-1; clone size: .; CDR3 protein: CASSLQWTGGNYGYTF
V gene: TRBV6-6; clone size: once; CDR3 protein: CASSRSSGGADTQYF
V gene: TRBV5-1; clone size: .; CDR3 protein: CASREGAQETQYF
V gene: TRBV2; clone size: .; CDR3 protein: CASLGGRQYF
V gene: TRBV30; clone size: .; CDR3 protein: CAWSKQGTYNSPLHF